The sequence of this T cell receptor beta chain was determined in a study of identical twins. Template switching introduced a universal primer site, and the cDNA bore unique molecular identifiers. TCRdb redid the calling of the 5' RACE reads with MiXCR, one entry per CDR3 protein. In the table there are 250,000 to 300,000 distinct CDR3 sequences, 8% to 9.5% of which are singletons. The same data also contributed to another study, on yellow fever vaccine responses in identical twins.

Source material: CD8+ T cells sorted from blood. This clonotype was obtained from a woman aged 18-30 years in good health.

The CDR3 is CASPGDTGELFF. In DNA, the CDR3 is TGTGCCAGCCCGGGCGACACCGGGGAGCTGTTTTTT. The chain has TRBV18 and TRBJ2-2; no firm D call. This CDR3 is built from 12 residues. Germline-derived CDR1 and CDR2 are KGHSH and LQKENI. V was shortened by 8 bases and J by 3 bases, with 7 bases between the two germline ends.